The 27 T cell receptor beta chains reported below all come from one sample, sequenced in a study of cytomegalovirus exposure and HLA in healthy donors. PCR was performed using 60 Vbeta and 13 Jbeta primers. Produced via immunoSEQ multiplex PCR; TCRdb's table is partial and in-frame only. Here the sample spans around 190,000 clones, around 85% being singletons. The source material was PBMCs. These receptors were taken from a man between 18 and 29 years old in good health and CMV-seronegative.

This clone was picked up a small number of times. This chain connects TRBV7-9 to TRBJ2-7; 10 bases map to TRBD2. In germline, CDR1 is SEHNR, CDR2 FQNEAQ (reference sequence). The trim removed 5 bases at V and 4 bases at J, leaving 14 bases unmatched. The CDR3 sequence is 17 residues long. CDR3 loop: CASSPSSIPSGSYEQYF. The DNA of the CDR3 is TGTGCCAGCAGCCCATCTAGTATCCCTAGCGGGAGTTACGAGCAGTACTTC.

The chain links TRBV7-2 to TRBJ2-2; D unresolved. Trimming removed 5 bases from V and 1 base from J, with 8 bases in between. Germline V gene sequence: CDR1 SGHTA, CDR2 FQGNSA. The CDR3 runs 14 residues. The CDR3 DNA sequence: TGTGCCAGCAGCGGTCGCAGGAACACCGGGGAGCTGTTTTTT. Translating gives CASSGRRNTGELFF.

The chain has TRBV4-2 and TRBJ2-7, with 13 bases fitting TRBD2. This CDR3 comprises 17 residues. Germline assignment: CDR1 LGHNA and CDR2 YNFKEQ. Trimming removed 3 bases from V and 2 bases from J; junction bases left unmatched: 7. This chain's CDR3 is CASSQKLGLAGPYEQYF. The CDR3 nucleotides are TGTGCCAGCAGCCAGAAGTTGGGACTAGCGGGACCCTACGAGCAGTACTTC.

DNA of the CDR3: TGTGCCAGCAGCTATACAGGGCGAATACCCTACGAGCAGTACTTC. Its protein product is CASSYTGRIPYEQYF. This sequence joins TRBV7-8 and TRBJ2-7, with TRBD1 as a possible D gene (6 bases). The CDR3 runs 15 residues. The germline V gene has CDR1 SGHVS and CDR2 FQNEAQ. V was clipped by 4 bases and J by 2 bases, with 15 bases between them.

This rearrangement joins TRBV6-5 to TRBJ1-5; D ambiguous. This CDR3 has 15 residues. V was trimmed by 6 bases and J by 0 bases, leaving 12 bases between them. Germline V gene lookup returns CDR1 MNHEY and CDR2 SVGAGI. The CDR3 loop reads CASRPMTYSNQPQHF. The CDR3 nucleotides are TGTGCCAGCAGGCCAATGACTTATAGCAATCAGCCCCAGCATTTT.

The J gene is TRBJ1-4, the V gene TRBV4-1; D not resolved. The ends were cut back, 1 base at V and 7 bases at J, with 4 bases in the middle. The CDR3 runs 12 residues. Germline loops: CDR1 MGHRA, CDR2 YSYEKL. CDR3 sequence (DNA): TGCGCCAGCAGCCAAGGGAGTGAAAAACTGTTTTTT. As protein: CASSQGSEKLFF.

This clone was observed a few times. The junction departs from germline at one end; a sequencing error may be responsible. The V call is TRBV5-1, the J call TRBJ1-6, with a tentative D call TRBD1 (5 bases). Per the germline V gene, CDR1 is SGHRS and CDR2 is YFSETQ. This CDR3 contains 14 residues. This CDR3 is CASSPLGEDSPLHF. The DNA of the CDR3 is TGTGCCAGCAGCCCCCTAGGGGAAGATTCACCCCTCCACTTT.

This rearrangement joins TRBV4-2 to TRBJ2-3; TRBD2 agrees at 15 bases. This CDR3 comprises 19 residues. Germline V CDR1 and CDR2: LGHNA, YNFKEQ. The ends lost 1 base at V and 1 base at J; junction bases unmatched: 6. In nucleotides, the CDR3 is TGTGCCAGCAGCCAAGCGGGGGGGACTAGCGGGAGGCGCACAGATACGCAGTATTTT. Protein product: CASSQAGGTSGRRTDTQYF.

The chain links TRBV21-1 to TRBJ1-2; the table calls TRBD1, which could not be checked here. TRBV21-1 is flagged as a pseudogene. The CDR3 length is 15 residues. The DNA of the CDR3 is TGTGCCAGCAGCAAAGTAGACAGGGTGATTTGCGGCTACACCTTC. Amino acid sequence: CASSKVDRVICGYTF.

A remark on this clone: Germline and junction disagree at one end, which may indicate a read error. The gene calls are TRBV15 and TRBJ2-1; 9 positions match TRBD1. The germline gives CDR1 LNHNV, CDR2 YYDKDF (reference sequence). The CDR3 totals 14 residues. The CDR3 DNA reads as TGTGCCACCACCAGAACCGGGACAGGGTATGAGCAGTTCTTC. Encoded protein: CATTRTGTGYEQFF. Looking up the rest from reference TRBV15 and TRBJ2-1 gives the full variable domain: DAMVIQNPRYQVTQFGKPVTLSCSQTLNHNVMYWYQQKSSQAPKLLFHYYDKDFNNEADTPDNFQSRRPNTSFCFLDIRSPGLGDTAMYLCATTRTGTGYEQFFGPGTRLTVL.

This clone appeared a single time. The CDR3 bases are TGTGCCAGCAGTATAGGACAGGGGTTTAGACAGCCCCAGCATTTT. It codes for CASSIGQGFRQPQHF. The gene calls are TRBV28 and TRBJ1-5; 9 bases line up with TRBD1. CDR1 and CDR2 from the germline V gene are MDHEN and SYDVKM. The CDR3 has 15 residues. Unmatched junction bases numbered 9, after V lost 5 bases and J lost 7 bases.

The chain is built from TRBV7-9 and TRBJ2-5; 13 nucleotides agree with TRBD2. This CDR3 spans 16 amino acids. J lost 5 bases, V lost 4 bases, and 7 bases had no gene match. Germline V gene data show CDR1 as SEHNR and CDR2 as FQNEAQ (reference sequence). The CDR3 DNA sequence: TGTGCCAGCAGCTCGACTAGCGGGGGGTGGGTTGAGACCCAGTACTTC. It yields the protein CASSSTSGGWVETQYF.

V is TRBV15 and J is TRBJ2-1; D gene uncertain. The CDR3 is made up of 13 amino acids. Trimming removed 5 bases at V and 4 bases at J, with 9 bases between. CDR1 LNHNV and CDR2 YYDKDF come from the germline V gene (reference sequence). The CDR3 here is CATSWAPYNEQFF. The DNA of the CDR3 is TGTGCCACCAGCTGGGCCCCTTACAATGAGCAGTTCTTC.

The chain has TRBV27 and TRBJ2-5, with D possibly matching TRBD1 (6 bases). V gave up 3 bases and J gave up 0 bases, with 8 bases separating them. CDR3 length equals 14 residues. Germline V lookup: CDR1 MNHEY, CDR2 SMNVEV (reference sequence). The CDR3 nucleotides read TGTGCCAGCAGTTTCACAGGGTACCAAGAGACCCAGTACTTC. Translation gives CASSFTGYQETQYF.

A single count supports this clone. The rearrangement uses TRBV5-1 and TRBJ2-4; TRBD2 is a possible D gene (5 bases). V was pared by 0 bases and J by 2 bases, with 15 bases between. From germline, CDR1 is SGHRS and CDR2 YFSETQ. This CDR3 is 17 amino acids long. The DNA of the CDR3 is TGCGCCAGCAGCTTGGCGGGGAGAAGTCGAACCAAAAACATTCAGTACTTC. Amino acid sequence: CASSLAGRSRTKNIQYF.

J is TRBJ2-7 and V is TRBV7-9, with D maybe TRBD2 (6 bases). The germline gives CDR1 SEHNR, CDR2 FQNEAQ (reference sequence). V lost 5 bases to trimming and J lost 6 bases, with 11 bases between them. The CDR3 has 12 residues. CDR3 sequence: CASSGGGSEQYF. The CDR3 DNA reads TGTGCCAGCAGCGGTGGAGGGAGCGAGCAGTACTTC.

The V call is TRBV7-2, the J call TRBJ2-1, with TRBD2 matching over 11 bases. Germline CDR1 reads SGHTA; CDR2 reads FQGNSA. CDR3 size: 15 residues. V shed 5 bases, J shed 2 bases, and the junction held 2 bases outside the gene matches. CDR3 sequence (DNA): TGTGCCAGCAGCCCGACTAGCGGGGCCTACAATGAGCAGTTCTTC. It is translated as CASSPTSGAYNEQFF. Filled out from reference TRBV7-2 and TRBJ2-1, the complete variable domain reads GAGVSQSPSNKVTEKGKDVELRCDPISGHTALYWYRQSLGQGLEFLIYFQGNSAPDKSGLPSDRFSAERTGGSVSTLTIQRTQQEDSAVYLCASSPTSGAYNEQFFGPGTRLTVL.

The chain uses TRBV5-1 and TRBJ1-4; TRBD1 matches at 8 bases. V trimming: 0 bases; J trimming: 5 bases; junction bases outside the gene matches: 3. The CDR3 length is 15 residues. Germline CDR1 and CDR2: SGHRS and YFSETQ. Written as DNA, the CDR3 is TGCGCCAGCAGCTTGGTCGGGACAGGAAATGAAAAACTGTTTTTT. The encoded protein is CASSLVGTGNEKLFF.

The chain recombines TRBV10-1 with TRBJ2-7; 9 bases align to TRBD1. The CDR3 loop spans 16 amino acids. Germline V gene lookup returns CDR1 WNHNN and CDR2 SYGVQD (reference sequence). The trim removed 4 bases at V and 2 bases at J, leaving 9 bases unmatched. The CDR3 sequence: CASSAIPGQGAYEQYF. In nucleotides, the CDR3 is TGCGCCAGCAGTGCCATCCCGGGACAGGGAGCCTACGAGCAGTACTTC.

On this clone: Sequence at one end of the junction differs from germline and may be a read error. The rearrangement joins TRBV7-9 to TRBJ1-1, with D possibly TRBD1 on 6 matching bases. The CDR3 runs 15 residues. Germline-derived CDR1 and CDR2 are SEHNR and FQNEAQ (reference sequence). The CDR3 DNA reads as TGTTCCAGCAGCCACACGACAGGAGTGAACACTGAAGCTTTCTTT. It is translated as CSSSHTTGVNTEAFF.

The rearrangement links TRBV9 to TRBJ1-1; 8 nucleotides agree with TRBD1. Germline V lookup: CDR1 SGDLS, CDR2 YYNGEE. After removal of 3 bases from V and 4 bases from J, the junction contained 8 bases not matched to a gene. This CDR3 has 15 residues. In DNA form, the CDR3 reads TGTGCCAGCAGCGAGGGGGGCACAGGGGGCACTGAAGCTTTCTTT. Translating gives CASSEGGTGGTEAFF.

The genes are TRBV7-8 and TRBJ1-1; 7 nucleotides line up with TRBD1. This CDR3 spans 13 amino acids. J gave up 5 bases and V 5 bases, and 5 bases lay outside the gene matches. CDR1 is SGHVS, CDR2 FQNEAQ, per germline. The CDR3 DNA reads as TGTGCCAGCAGCCAGGGGGTAGGGACTGAAGCTTTCTTT. It codes for CASSQGVGTEAFF.

The CDR3: CASSAGLAGDQETQYF. CDR3 coding DNA: TGTGCCAGCAGCGCAGGACTAGCGGGAGATCAAGAGACCCAGTACTTC. This chain joins TRBV5-4 and TRBJ2-5; TRBD2 matches 13 bases. Germline CDR1 is SGHNT and CDR2 is YYREEE (reference sequence). The CDR3 spans 16 residues. Germline trimming cut 4 bases from V and 2 bases from J; bases unmatched to any gene: 5.

This chain connects TRBV14 to TRBJ1-4; 7 nucleotides agree with TRBD1. The germline V gene has CDR1 SGHDN and CDR2 FVKESK. The CDR3 extends over 16 amino acids. The J segment lost 5 bases and the V segment lost 3 bases, leaving 9 bases of the junction unmatched. The CDR3 nucleotides read TGTGCCAGCAGCCATCGCGACAGGGCCCCAAATGAAAAACTGTTTTTT. Translation gives CASSHRDRAPNEKLFF.

The rearrangement uses TRBV6-4 and TRBJ2-1; 8 bases are shared with TRBD2. V lost 6 bases, J lost 0 bases, and 1 base stayed unmatched. Per the germline V gene, CDR1 is MRHNA and CDR2 is SNTAGT. The CDR3 totals 14 residues. As DNA, the CDR3 is TGTGCCAGCAGCGGGGGGGCCTCCTACAATGAGCAGTTCTTC. Translation: CASSGGASYNEQFF.

The chain links TRBV4-3 to TRBJ1-4; 7 bases fit TRBD1. The CDR3 runs 14 residues. Germline V gene lookup returns CDR1 LGHNA and CDR2 YSLEER. J gave up 7 bases and V 4 bases, and 6 bases lay outside the gene matches. CDR3 bases: TGCGCCAGCAGCCGCGCCCAGGGGGGTGAAAAACTGTTTTTT. Translated, it gives CASSRAQGGEKLFF.

The DNA for the CDR3 is TGCGCCAGCAGCCAGGGGGGCGGGAGGGCCGAAGATACGCAGTATTTT. It translates to CASSQGGGRAEDTQYF. This chain joins TRBV4-3 and TRBJ2-3, with 9 bases fitting TRBD2. Germline V CDR1 and CDR2: LGHNA, YSLEER. With V trimmed by 3 bases and J by 5 bases, 9 bases remained unmatched. The CDR3 sequence is 16 residues long.